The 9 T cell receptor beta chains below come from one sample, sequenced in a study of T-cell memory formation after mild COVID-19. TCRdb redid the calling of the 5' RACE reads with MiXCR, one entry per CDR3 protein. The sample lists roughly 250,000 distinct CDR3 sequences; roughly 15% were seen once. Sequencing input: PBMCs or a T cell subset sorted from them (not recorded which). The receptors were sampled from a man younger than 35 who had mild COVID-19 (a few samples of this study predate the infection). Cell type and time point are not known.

The CDR3 sequence is CASSLFGISTDTQYF. CDR3 DNA: TGTGCCAGCAGTTTGTTCGGGATTAGCACAGATACGCAGTATTTT. The V gene is TRBV12-3 or TRBV12-4, the J gene TRBJ2-3, with a possible D match to TRBD2 (5 bases). CDR3 size: 15 residues. V was clipped by 3 bases and J by 0 bases, with 10 bases between them.

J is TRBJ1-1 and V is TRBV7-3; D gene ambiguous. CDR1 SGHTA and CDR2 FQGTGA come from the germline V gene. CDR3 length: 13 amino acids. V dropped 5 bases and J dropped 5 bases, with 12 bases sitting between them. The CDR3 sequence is CASSPSTYTEAFF. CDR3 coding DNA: TGTGCCAGCAGCCCGAGTACGTATACTGAAGCTTTCTTT.

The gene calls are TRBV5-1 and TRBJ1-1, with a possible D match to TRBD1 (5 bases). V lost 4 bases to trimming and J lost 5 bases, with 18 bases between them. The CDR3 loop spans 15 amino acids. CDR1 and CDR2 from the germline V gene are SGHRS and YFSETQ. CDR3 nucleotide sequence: TGCGCCAGCAGCCTACTTGGACACATGGATACTGAAGCTTTCTTT. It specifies CASSLLGHMDTEAFF.

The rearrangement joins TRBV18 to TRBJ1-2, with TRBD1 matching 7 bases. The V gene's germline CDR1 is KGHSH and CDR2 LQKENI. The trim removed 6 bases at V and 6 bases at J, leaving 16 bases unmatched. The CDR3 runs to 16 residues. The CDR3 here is CASSPDGQAGAHGYTF. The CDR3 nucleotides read TGTGCCAGCTCGCCCGATGGACAGGCAGGGGCGCATGGCTACACCTTC. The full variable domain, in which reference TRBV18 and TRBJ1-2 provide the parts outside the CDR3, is NAGVMQNPRHLVRRRGQEARLRCSPMKGHSHVYWYRQLPEEGLKFMVYLQKENIIDESGMPKERFSAEFPKEGPSILRIQQVVRGDSAAYFCASSPDGQAGAHGYTFGSGTRLTVV.

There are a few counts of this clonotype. The CDR3 DNA follows: TGTGCCAGCAGCTCCCGACCAGCGAATACGCAGTATTTT. It encodes CASSSRPANTQYF. This chain joins TRBV7-9 and TRBJ2-3; D unclear. The CDR3 consists of 13 residues. CDR1 is SEHNR, CDR2 FQNEAQ, per germline (reference sequence). Trimming pared 4 bases from V and 7 bases from J, leaving 12 bases between.

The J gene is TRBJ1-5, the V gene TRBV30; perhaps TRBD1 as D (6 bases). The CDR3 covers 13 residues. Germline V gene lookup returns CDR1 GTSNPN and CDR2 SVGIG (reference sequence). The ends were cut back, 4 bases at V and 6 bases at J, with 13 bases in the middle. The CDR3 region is CAWTTGLFQPQHF. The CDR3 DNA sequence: TGTGCCTGGACTACAGGGTTGTTTCAGCCCCAGCATTTT.

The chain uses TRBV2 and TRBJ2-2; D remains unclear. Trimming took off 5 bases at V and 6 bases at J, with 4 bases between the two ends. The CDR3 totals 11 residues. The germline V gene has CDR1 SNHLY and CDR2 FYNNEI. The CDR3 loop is CASSPAGELFF. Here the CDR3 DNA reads TGTGCCAGCAGTCCAGCCGGGGAGCTGTTTTTT.

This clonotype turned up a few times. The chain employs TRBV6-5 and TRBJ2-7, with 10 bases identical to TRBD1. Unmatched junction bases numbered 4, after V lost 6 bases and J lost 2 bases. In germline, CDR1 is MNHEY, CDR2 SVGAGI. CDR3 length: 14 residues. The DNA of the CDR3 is TGTGCCAGCAGACGAGGACAGGGGGCCTACGAGCAGTACTTC. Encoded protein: CASRRGQGAYEQYF.

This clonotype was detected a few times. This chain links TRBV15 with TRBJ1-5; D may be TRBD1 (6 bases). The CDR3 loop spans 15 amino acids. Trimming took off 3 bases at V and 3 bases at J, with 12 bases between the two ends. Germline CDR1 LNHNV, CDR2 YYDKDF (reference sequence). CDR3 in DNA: TGTGCCACCAGCAGGGGGGGCGCTTCCAATCAGCCCCAGCATTTT. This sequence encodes CATSRGGASNQPQHF.